This T cell receptor beta chain is from a study of human T cells and chemical hapten exposure. Study-level information: All through the approximately 25-week study, the scalp of each patient received diphenylcyclopropenone doses weekly. Patients, chiefly female, had alopecia areata, totalis or universalis.

Germline CDR1 and CDR2: MGHRA and YSYEKL. After removal of 2 bases from V and 7 bases from J, the junction contained 7 bases not matched to a gene. The length of the CDR3 is 16 residues. This clonotype appeared a few times. Time point reported: patch test 2, 6 weeks after DPC sensitization. Treatment here: therapeutic diphenylcyclopropenone sensitization with weekly scalp DPC. TCRdb recomputed calls from the RACE reads with MiXCR, one row per CDR3 protein. The table shows approximately 96,000 distinct CDR3 sequences, with roughly a tenth occurring only once. This chain links TRBV4-1 with TRBJ2-2; TRBD2 matches 10 bases. The TCR comes from a woman aged 40 to 50 with alopecia areata. Some clones in this sample may be carry-over from other donors' samples. The sample in question was whole blood, obtained in connection with sensitization to the hapten diphenylcyclopropenone (DPC). Here the CDR3 reads CASSQPGGLAIGELFF. The CDR3 DNA follows: TGCGCCAGCAGCCAACCGGGGGGACTAGCGATCGGGGAGCTGTTTTTT.